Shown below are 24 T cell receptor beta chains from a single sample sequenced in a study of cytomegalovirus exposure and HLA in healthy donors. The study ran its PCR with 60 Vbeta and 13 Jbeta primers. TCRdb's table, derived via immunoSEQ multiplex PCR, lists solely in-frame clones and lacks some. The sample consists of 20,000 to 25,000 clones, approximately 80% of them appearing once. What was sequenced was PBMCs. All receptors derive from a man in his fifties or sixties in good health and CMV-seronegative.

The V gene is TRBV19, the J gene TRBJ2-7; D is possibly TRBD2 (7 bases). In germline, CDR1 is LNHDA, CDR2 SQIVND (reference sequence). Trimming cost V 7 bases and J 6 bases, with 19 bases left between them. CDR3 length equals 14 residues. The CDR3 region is CASNGGGSDSEQYF. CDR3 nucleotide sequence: TGTGCCAGTAACGGGGGCGGGAGTGACTCCGAGCAGTACTTC. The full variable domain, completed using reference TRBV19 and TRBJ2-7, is DGGITQSPKYLFRKEGQNVTLSCEQNLNHDAMYWYRQDPGQGLRLIYYSQIVNDFQKGDIAEGYSVSREKKESFPLTVTSAQKNPTAFYLCASNGGGSDSEQYFGPGTRLTVT.

CDR3 protein: CASSPGTSGRGTQETQYF. The CDR3 DNA sequence: TGTGCCAGCAGCCCTGGGACTAGCGGGAGGGGGACACAAGAGACCCAGTACTTC. This rearrangement joins TRBV28 to TRBJ2-5, with 16 bases lining up with TRBD2. The J segment lost 2 bases and the V segment lost 6 bases, leaving 9 bases of the junction unmatched. The length of the CDR3 is 18 residues. Germline CDR1 MDHEN, CDR2 SYDVKM.

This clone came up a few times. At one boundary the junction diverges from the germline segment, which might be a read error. The CDR3 here is CASSEWGLRDRVFF. DNA of the CDR3: TGTGCCAGCAGTGAATGGGGTCTCCGGGACAGGGTCTTCTTC. The rearrangement joins TRBV2 to TRBJ1-2, with 9 bases lining up with TRBD1. This CDR3 spans 14 amino acids. The germline gives CDR1 SNHLY, CDR2 FYNNEI.

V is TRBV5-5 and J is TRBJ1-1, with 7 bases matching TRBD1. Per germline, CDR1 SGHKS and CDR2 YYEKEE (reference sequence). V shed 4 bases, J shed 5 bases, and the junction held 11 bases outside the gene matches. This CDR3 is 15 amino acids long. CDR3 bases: TGTGCCAGCAGCCTGACCGACAGGGTAGCAACTGAAGCTTTCTTT. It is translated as CASSLTDRVATEAFF.

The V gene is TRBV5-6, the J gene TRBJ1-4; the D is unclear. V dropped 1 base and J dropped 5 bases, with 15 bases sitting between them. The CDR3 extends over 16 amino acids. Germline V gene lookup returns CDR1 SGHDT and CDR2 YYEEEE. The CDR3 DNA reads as TGTGCCAGCAGCTTGCGCCGGGAGATGGGGAATGAAAAACTGTTTTTT. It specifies CASSLRREMGNEKLFF.

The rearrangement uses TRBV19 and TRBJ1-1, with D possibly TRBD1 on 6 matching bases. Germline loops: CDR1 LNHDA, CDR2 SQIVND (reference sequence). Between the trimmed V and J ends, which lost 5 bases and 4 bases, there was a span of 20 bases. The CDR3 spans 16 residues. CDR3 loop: CASSSHGRGRGTEAFF. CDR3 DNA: TGTGCCAGTAGTTCCCACGGGCGGGGGCGAGGCACTGAAGCTTTCTTT.

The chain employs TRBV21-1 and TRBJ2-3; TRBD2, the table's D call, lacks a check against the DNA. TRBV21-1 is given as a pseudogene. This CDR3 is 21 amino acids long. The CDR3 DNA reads TGTGCCATCCAAAGCCGTGGGACTAGCGGGAGGGATTTCGGTTGCACAGATACGCAGTATTTT. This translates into CAIQSRGTSGRDFGCTDTQYF.

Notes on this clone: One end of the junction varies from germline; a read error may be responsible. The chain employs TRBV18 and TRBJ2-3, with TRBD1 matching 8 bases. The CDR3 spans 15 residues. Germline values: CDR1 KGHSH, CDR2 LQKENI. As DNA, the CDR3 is TGTCCCAGCTCACCACGGCAGGGGGCCACAGATACGCAGTATTTT. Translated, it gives CPSSPRQGATDTQYF.

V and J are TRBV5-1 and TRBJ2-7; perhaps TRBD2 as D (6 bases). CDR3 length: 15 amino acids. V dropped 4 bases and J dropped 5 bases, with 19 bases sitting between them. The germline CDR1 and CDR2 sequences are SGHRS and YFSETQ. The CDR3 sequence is CASSPVGTGGNEQYF. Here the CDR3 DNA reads TGCGCCAGCAGCCCGGTTGGAACCGGCGGGAACGAGCAGTACTTC.

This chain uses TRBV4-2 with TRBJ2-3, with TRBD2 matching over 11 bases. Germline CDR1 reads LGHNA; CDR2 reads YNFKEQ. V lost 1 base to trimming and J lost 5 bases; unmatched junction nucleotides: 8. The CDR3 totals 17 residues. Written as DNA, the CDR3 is TGTGCCAGCAGCCAAGTTTATTCTAGCGGGGGGCGAGATACGCAGTATTTT. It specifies CASSQVYSSGGRDTQYF.

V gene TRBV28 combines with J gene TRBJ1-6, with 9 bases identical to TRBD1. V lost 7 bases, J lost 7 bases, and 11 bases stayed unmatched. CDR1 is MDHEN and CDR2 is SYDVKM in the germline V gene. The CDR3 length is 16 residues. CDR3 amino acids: CASIEGQGRINSPLHF. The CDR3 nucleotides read TGTGCCAGCATTGAGGGACAGGGCAGAATAAATTCACCCCTCCACTTT.

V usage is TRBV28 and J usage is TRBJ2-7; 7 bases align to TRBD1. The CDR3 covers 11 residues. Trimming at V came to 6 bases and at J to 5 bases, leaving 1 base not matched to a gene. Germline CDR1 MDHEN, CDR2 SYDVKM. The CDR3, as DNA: TGTGCCAGCAGAGACAGGGACGAGCAGTACTTC. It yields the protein CASRDRDEQYF.

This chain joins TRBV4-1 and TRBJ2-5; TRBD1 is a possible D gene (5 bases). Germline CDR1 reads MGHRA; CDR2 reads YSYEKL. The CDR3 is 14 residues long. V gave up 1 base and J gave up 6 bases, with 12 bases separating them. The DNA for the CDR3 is TGCGCCAGCAGCCAAGGGGGCGGCGTTCAGACCCAGTACTTC. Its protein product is CASSQGGGVQTQYF.

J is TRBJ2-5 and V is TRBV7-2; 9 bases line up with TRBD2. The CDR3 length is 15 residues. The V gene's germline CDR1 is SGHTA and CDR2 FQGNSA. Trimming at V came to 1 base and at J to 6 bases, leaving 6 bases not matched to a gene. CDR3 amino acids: CASSLGGGGGKTQYF. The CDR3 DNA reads TGTGCCAGCAGCTTAGGGGGCGGGGGGGGAAAGACCCAGTACTTC.

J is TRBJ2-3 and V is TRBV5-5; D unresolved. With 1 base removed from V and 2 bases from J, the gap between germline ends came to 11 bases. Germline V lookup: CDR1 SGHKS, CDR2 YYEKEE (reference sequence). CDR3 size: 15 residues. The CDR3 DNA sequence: TGTGCCAGCAGCTTGTACAGCACAAACACAGATACGCAGTATTTT. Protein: CASSLYSTNTDTQYF.

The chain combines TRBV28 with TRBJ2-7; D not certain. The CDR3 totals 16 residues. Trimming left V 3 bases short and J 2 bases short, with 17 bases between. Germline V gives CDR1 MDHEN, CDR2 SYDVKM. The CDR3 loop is CASSLSVSSVTYEQYF. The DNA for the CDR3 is TGTGCCAGCAGTTTGTCCGTGTCGAGCGTAACCTACGAGCAGTACTTC. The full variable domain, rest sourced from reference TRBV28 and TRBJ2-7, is DVKVTQSSRYLVKRTGEKVFLECVQDMDHENMFWYRQDPGLGLRLIYFSYDVKMKEKGDIPEGYSVSREKKERFSLILESASTNQTSMYLCASSLSVSSVTYEQYFGPGTRLTVT.

As DNA, the CDR3 is TGTGCCAGCAGAAGTCCCAGAGGGGGGAACACCGGGGAGCTGTTTTTT. Translating it yields CASRSPRGGNTGELFF. The V gene is TRBV28, the J gene TRBJ2-2, with D possibly matching TRBD1 (6 bases). The CDR3 is 16 residues long. V was pared by 6 bases and J by 1 base, with 15 bases between. Germline V gene lookup returns CDR1 MDHEN and CDR2 SYDVKM. Variable domain in full (rest from reference TRBV28 and TRBJ2-2): DVKVTQSSRYLVKRTGEKVFLECVQDMDHENMFWYRQDPGLGLRLIYFSYDVKMKEKGDIPEGYSVSREKKERFSLILESASTNQTSMYLCASRSPRGGNTGELFFGEGSRLTVL.

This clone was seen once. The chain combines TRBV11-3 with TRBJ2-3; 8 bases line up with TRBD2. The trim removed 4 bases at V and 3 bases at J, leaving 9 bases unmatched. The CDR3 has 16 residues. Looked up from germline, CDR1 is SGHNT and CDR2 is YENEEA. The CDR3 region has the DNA TGTGCCAGCAGCTCGGGCGGGGGGTTGGCGACAGATACGCAGTATTTT. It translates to CASSSGGGLATDTQYF.

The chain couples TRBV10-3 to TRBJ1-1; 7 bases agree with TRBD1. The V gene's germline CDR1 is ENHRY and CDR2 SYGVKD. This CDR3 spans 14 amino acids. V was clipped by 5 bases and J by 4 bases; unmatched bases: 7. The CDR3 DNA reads TGTGCCATCAGTTCAACAGGGGCGGCCACTGAAGCTTTCTTT. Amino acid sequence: CAISSTGAATEAFF.

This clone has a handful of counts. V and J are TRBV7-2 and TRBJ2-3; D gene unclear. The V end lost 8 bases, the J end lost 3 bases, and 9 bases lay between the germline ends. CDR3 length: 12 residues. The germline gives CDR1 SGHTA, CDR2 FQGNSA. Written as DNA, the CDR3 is TGTGCCAGCTCCTCTTATACAGATACGCAGTATTTT. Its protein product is CASSSYTDTQYF.

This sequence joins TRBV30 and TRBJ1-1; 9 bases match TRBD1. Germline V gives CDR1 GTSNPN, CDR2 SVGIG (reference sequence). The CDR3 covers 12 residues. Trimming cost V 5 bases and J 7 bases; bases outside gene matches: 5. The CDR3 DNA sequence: TGTGCCTGGTCGACAGGGGGTGGTGAAGCTTTCTTT. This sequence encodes CAWSTGGGEAFF. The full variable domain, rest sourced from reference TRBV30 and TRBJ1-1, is SQTIHQWPATLVQPVGSPLSLECTVEGTSNPNLYWYRQAAGRGLQLLFYSVGIGQISSEVPQNLSASRPQDRQFILSSKKLLLSDSGFYLCAWSTGGGEAFFGQGTRLTVV.

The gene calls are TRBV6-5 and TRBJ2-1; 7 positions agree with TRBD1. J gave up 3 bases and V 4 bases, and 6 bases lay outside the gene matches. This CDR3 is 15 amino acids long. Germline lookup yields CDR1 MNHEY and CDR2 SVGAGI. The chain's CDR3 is CASSSSGTDYNEQFF. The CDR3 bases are TGTGCCAGCAGTTCTTCCGGGACAGACTACAATGAGCAGTTCTTC.

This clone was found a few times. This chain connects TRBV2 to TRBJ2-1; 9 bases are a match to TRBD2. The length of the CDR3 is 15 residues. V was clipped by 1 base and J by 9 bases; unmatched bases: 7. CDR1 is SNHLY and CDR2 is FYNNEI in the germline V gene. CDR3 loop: CASSEEAGGRSEQFF. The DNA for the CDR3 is TGTGCCAGCAGTGAAGAGGCGGGAGGGCGAAGTGAGCAGTTCTTC.

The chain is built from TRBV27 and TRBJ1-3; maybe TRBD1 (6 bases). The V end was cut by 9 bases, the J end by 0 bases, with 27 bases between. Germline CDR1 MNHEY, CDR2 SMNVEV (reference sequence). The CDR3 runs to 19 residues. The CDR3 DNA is TGTGCCAGATCTACCCAGGGGAGACCTCAAAACTCCTCTGGAAACACCATATATTTT. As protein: CARSTQGRPQNSSGNTIYF.